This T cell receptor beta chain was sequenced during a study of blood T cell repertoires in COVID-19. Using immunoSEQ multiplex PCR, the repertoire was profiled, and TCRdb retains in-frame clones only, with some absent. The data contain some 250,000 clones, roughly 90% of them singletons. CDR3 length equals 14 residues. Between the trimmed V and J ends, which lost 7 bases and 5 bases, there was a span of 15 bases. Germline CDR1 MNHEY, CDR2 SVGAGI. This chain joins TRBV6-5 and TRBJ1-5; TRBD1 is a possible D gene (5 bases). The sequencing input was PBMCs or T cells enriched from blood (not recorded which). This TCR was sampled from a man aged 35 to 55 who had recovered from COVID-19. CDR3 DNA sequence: TGTGCCAGCAAAATGGGGGGGAGCGATCAGCCCCAGCATTTT. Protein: CASKMGGSDQPQHF.